These T cell receptor beta chains were read from a single sample in a study of OX40 agonist ivuxolimab in advanced cancers. Clones were sequenced by immunoSEQ multiplex PCR, and TCRdb holds only the in-frame ones, with some missing. This sample has under 80,000 clones; roughly 80% occur once, and the top ten carry approximately 1.1%. The source material was CD4+ or CD8+ T cells sorted from blood, sampled in a trial of the OX40 agonist ivuxolimab. The source of these receptors is an adult with an advanced solid tumor such as melanoma, head and neck, liver or kidney cancer. Both conserved end residues are part of each CDR3. The D gene is left open where the match is weak. A row's size may be missing; if present it is once, few, many or a size class.

j_call | clone_size | v_call | cdr3_length | d_call | cdr3_nt | cdr3_aa
TRBJ2-5 | once | TRBV18 | 18 | - | TGTGCCAGCTCACCGACCAATCTCTTGGAGGCGAGCCGAGAGACCCAGTACTTC | CASSPTNLLEASRETQYF
TRBJ1-2 | once | TRBV29-1 | 16 | - | TGCAGCGTCCATCTCCTGGCAGGGTCTAAAAGGGGTGGCTACACCTTC | CSVHLLAGSKRGGYTF
TRBJ1-2 | - | TRBV10-2 | 13 | TRBD1 | TGCGCCAGCAGTGAGACGGACAGGGATGGCTACACCTTC | CASSETDRDGYTF
TRBJ1-6 | - | TRBV5-1 | 16 | TRBD1 | TGCGCCAGCAGCTTGTTACAGGGGCCCGGGAATTCACCCCTCCACTTT | CASSLLQGPGNSPLHF
TRBJ2-5 | few | TRBV7-9 | 15 | TRBD1 | TGTGCCAGCAGCCAACGGGACAGCGATCGGGAGACCCAGTACTTC | CASSQRDSDRETQYF
TRBJ1-2 | - | TRBV28 | 12 | - | TGTGCCAGCAGGGACAGTAACTATGGCTACACCTTC | CASRDSNYGYTF
TRBJ2-6 | - | TRBV5-4 | 16 | - | TGTGCCAGCAGCTTGGCGTGGAACTCTGGGGCCAACGTCCTGACTTTC | CASSLAWNSGANVLTF
TRBJ2-1 | - | TRBV10-1 | 16 | - | TGCGCCAGCAGTGAGTCAGCTGGGAACTCCTACAATGAGCAGTTCTTC | CASSESAGNSYNEQFF
TRBJ1-5 | - | TRBV2 | 14 | TRBD1 | TGTGCCAGCAGTGAGGCAGGGGGGAATCAGCCCCAGCATTTT | CASSEAGGNQPQHF
TRBJ2-5 | - | TRBV5-4 | 14 | - | TGTGCCAGCAGCTTGGTGGGGGGAACAGGGACCCAGTACTTC | CASSLVGGTGTQYF
TRBJ1-5 | - | TRBV6-6 | 14 | - | TGTGCCAGCAGTTCCGGGACGGGAAATCAGCCCCAGCATTTT | CASSSGTGNQPQHF
TRBJ2-7 | - | TRBV11-2 | 13 | - | TGTGCCAGCAGCTTCGGGACCATCTACGAGCAGTACTTC | CASSFGTIYEQYF
TRBJ2-3 | - | TRBV7-2 | 15 | TRBD2 | TGTGCCAGCAGCTTTAGGCGGGGGGGTGCAGATACGCAGTATTTT | CASSFRRGGADTQYF
TRBJ2-3 | - | TRBV5-1 | 15 | TRBD1 | TGCGCCAGCAGCTTGGTTACAGGGGGCTTTGATACGCAGTATTTT | CASSLVTGGFDTQYF
TRBJ2-7 | - | TRBV7-9 | 14 | - | TGTGCCAGCAGCTTAGATGTAGGCGCCTACGAGCAGTACTTC | CASSLDVGAYEQYF
TRBJ1-5 | - | TRBV19 | 12 | - | TGTGCCAGTAGCCCCTTGGATCAGCCCCAGCATTTT | CASSPLDQPQHF
TRBJ2-3 | - | TRBV10-3 | 13 | - | TGTGCCATCAGGGAGGAACCCACAGATACGCAGTATTTT | CAIREEPTDTQYF
TRBJ1-6 | - | TRBV10-2 | 14 | TRBD1 | TGCGCCAGCAGTGAACAGGGGTTCAGTTCACCCCTCCACTTT | CASSEQGFSSPLHF
TRBJ1-2 | - | TRBV6-1 | 15 | - | TGTGCCAGCAGTGAAGCGGCAGCAGGCAAGGTTGGCTACACCTTC | CASSEAAAGKVGYTF
TRBJ2-5 | - | TRBV19 | 21 | TRBD2 | TGTGCCAGTAGTACGACCGATCCGGGACAAACTAGCGGGGGGGCCGGCGAGACCCAGTACTTC | CASSTTDPGQTSGGAGETQYF
TRBJ1-2 | once | TRBV5-4 | 14 | TRBD1 | TGTGCCAGCAGCTCCGGACAGGGGAGGAGTGGCTACACCTTC | CASSSGQGRSGYTF
TRBJ1-5 | few | TRBV2 | 15 | - | TGTGCCAGCAGCCCCCGACAGATTAGCAATCAGCCCCAGCATTTT | CASSPRQISNQPQHF
TRBJ1-4 | once | TRBV4-1 | 17 | TRBD1 | TGCGCCAGCAGCCAAGATTCTGGGACAGGTTCTTATGAAAAACTGTTTTTT | CASSQDSGTGSYEKLFF
TRBJ2-7 | - | TRBV7-2 | 19 | TRBD2 | TGTGCCAGCAGCCCCTACGGGGTACTAGCGGGGGGTTCCTTCTACGAGCAGTACTTC | CASSPYGVLAGGSFYEQYF
TRBJ2-4 | once | TRBV5-1 | 15 | - | TGCGCCAGCAGCTTGACTGTGGGGGGGGCAAACATTCAGTACTTC | CASSLTVGGANIQYF
TRBJ2-7 | - | TRBV7-9 | 14 | - | TGTGCCAGCAGCTTACTGGTCAGCTCCTACGAGCAGTACTTC | CASSLLVSSYEQYF
TRBJ2-7 | - | TRBV19 | 14 | - | TGTGCCAGTACCCACCGCCACGGAACCTACGAGCAGTACTTC | CASTHRHGTYEQYF
TRBJ2-7 | - | TRBV18 | 14 | - | TGTGCCAGCTCACCAGGCGAGGGATCCTACGAGCAGTACTTC | CASSPGEGSYEQYF
TRBJ1-5 | - | TRBV7-8 | 17 | - | TGTGCCAGCAGCTTAACGTTCGGTACACCTAGCAATCAGCCCCAGCATTTT | CASSLTFGTPSNQPQHF
TRBJ2-2 | - | TRBV6-6 | 14 | - | TGTGCCAGCGGCCCATACGAGGGTACCGGGGAGCTGTTTTTT | CASGPYEGTGELFF
TRBJ2-3 | - | TRBV29-1 | 14 | TRBD2 | TGCAGCGTCGAAGCGGGGGGGCGGACAGATACGCAGTATTTT | CSVEAGGRTDTQYF
TRBJ1-5 | - | TRBV28 | 16 | - | TGTGCCAGCAGCGCGGACAGTGGCCTTAGCAATCAGCCCCAGCATTTT | CASSADSGLSNQPQHF
TRBJ2-7 | - | TRBV2 | 13 | - | TGTGCCAGCAGTGGACGGGGGAAGTACGAGCAGTACTTC | CASSGRGKYEQYF
TRBJ2-1 | - | TRBV27 | 16 | TRBD1 | TGTGCCAGCAGTTACGGGACAGCAGCTACCTACAATGAGCAGTTCTTC | CASSYGTAATYNEQFF
TRBJ1-6 | - | TRBV27 | 12 | - | TGTGCCAGCAGTTCCCTCCGGTTACCCCTCCACTTT | CASSSLRLPLHF
TRBJ2-5 | - | TRBV19 | 13 | TRBD1 | TGTGCCAGTAGGGGGGACAGTCAAGAGACCCAGTACTTC | CASRGDSQETQYF
TRBJ1-2 | - | TRBV6-1 | 12 | - | TGTGCCAGCAGTGTCCCGCCAGATATCTACACCTTC | CASSVPPDIYTF
TRBJ1-5 | few | TRBV28 | 15 | TRBD1 | TGTGCCAGCAGTCTCGGACAGGGAGGCTATCAGCCCCAGCATTTT | CASSLGQGGYQPQHF
TRBJ1-6 | few | TRBV10-1 | 15 | - | TGCGCCAGCAGAATACGGGGTGAAACGGATTCACCCCTCCACTTT | CASRIRGETDSPLHF
TRBJ1-4 | once | TRBV19 | 15 | - | TGTGCCAGTCAGGTTGTGTTGGGGCGTAATGAAAAACTGTTTTTT | CASQVVLGRNEKLFF
TRBJ2-7 | - | TRBV11-3 | 17 | - | TGTGCCAGCAGCTTAGAAAGGGGGACGGAATCGTCCTACGAGCAGTACTTC | CASSLERGTESSYEQYF
TRBJ2-5 | - | TRBV6-1 | 12 | - | TGTGCCAGCAGTGGCGGAGGCCAAACCCAGTACTTC | CASSGGGQTQYF
TRBJ2-7 | - | TRBV2 | 14 | - | TGTGCCAGCAGGGGCCAAACTAACTCCTACGAGCAGTACTTC | CASRGQTNSYEQYF
TRBJ2-7 | once | TRBV11-2 | 16 | - | TGTGCCAGCAGCTTAAGGAGCCAGGGGAGCTCCTACGAGCAGTACTTC | CASSLRSQGSSYEQYF
TRBJ2-7 | - | TRBV2 | 13 | - | TGTGCCAGCAGGGGGGCCATCGGCGACGAGCAGTACTTC | CASRGAIGDEQYF
TRBJ2-1 | - | TRBV11-2 | 15 | - | TGTGCCAGCAGCTTAGGGCGGGGAACCTACAATGAGCAGTTCTTC | CASSLGRGTYNEQFF
TRBJ2-2 | - | TRBV29-1 | 13 | TRBD1 | TGCAGCGTAGGGGACAGAGCTCCGGCGGAGCTGTTTTTT | CSVGDRAPAELFF
TRBJ1-2 | - | TRBV4-1 | 11 | - | TGCGCCAGCAGCCAAGTGGGAGGCTACACCTTC | CASSQVGGYTF
TRBJ1-2 | - | TRBV28 | 12 | - | TGTGCCAGCAGTTTGTCTTTAGGCGGCTACACCTTC | CASSLSLGGYTF
TRBJ2-7 | - | TRBV6-6 | 16 | TRBD1 | TGTGCCAGCAGATTCCCCGGGACAGGGAGTACCTACGAGCAGTACTTC | CASRFPGTGSTYEQYF
TRBJ2-6 | once | TRBV28 | 13 | - | TGTGCCAGCAGTTTAGGAGGGGCCAACGTCCTGACTTTC | CASSLGGANVLTF